The rows below give T cell receptor beta chains drawn from one sample of a study of blood T cell repertoires in COVID-19. Using immunoSEQ multiplex PCR, the repertoire was profiled, and TCRdb retains in-frame clones only, with some absent. The sample records approximately 300,000 clones, roughly 85% being singletons. The sequenced material came from PBMCs or T cells enriched from blood (not recorded which). These receptors were collected from a woman in her thirties who had been exposed to COVID-19. Both conserved end residues are part of each CDR3. The order of the fields is V gene, CDR3 protein.

>TRBV19
CASSLGTGGWIETQYF
>TRBV25-1
CASSAPLAHPTPYEQYF
>TRBV4-1
CASSLEQGSNQPQHF
>TRBV28
CASSLGRGTYQPQHF
>TRBV7-3
CASSLGQAYEQFF
>TRBV6-5
CASSYRPDSNYGYTF
>TRBV27
CASSLISAGTEAFF
>TRBV10-3
CAAMDGMGAPLHF
>TRBV27
CASMVQRVNSYNEQFF
>TRBV19
CASSQTRQETQYF
>TRBV15
CATSWDLTSYNEQFF
>TRBV15
CATSRELAVTYEQYF
>TRBV5-4
CASSPIREGGYTF
>TRBV28
CASSLLIGTGRTYEQYF
>TRBV28
CASRMTASNQPQHF
>TRBV12-3/TRBV12-4
CASSPGGTEAFF
>TRBV28
CASSWGTDSRSYNEQFF
>TRBV7-2
CASSLETGRTGRVGYTF
>TRBV27
CASSSTGVGANVLTF
>TRBV6-5
CASSSTTAINTEAFF
>TRBV5-6
CASSLVGDTQYF
>TRBV7-9
CASSSYRDTEQYF
>TRBV7-9
CASSKNSGNTIYF
>TRBV11-2
CASSSLMRSSYNEQFF
>TRBV5-1
CASSVGQLQETQYF
>TRBV14
CASSQFTGVTYEQYF
>TRBV28
CASGSGTGGEKLFF
>TRBV19
CASSETGRINYGYTF
>TRBV5-1
CASSPGQGGTEAFF
>TRBV7-7
CASSFSRNTEAFF
>TRBV29-1
CSVLVNRMNTEAFF
>TRBV19
CASSIPWDRSNYSNQPQHF
>TRBV7-2
CASSFYNEAFF
>TRBV7-2
CASSLFSGSGNTIYF
>TRBV28
CASSSGQGFSVGGYTF
>TRBV18
CASHTGNNEKLFF
>TRBV5-6
CASSPYQGEETQYF
>TRBV5-1
CASSLEGGSETQYF
>TRBV24-1
CATEAGETYEQYF
>TRBV3-1/TRBV3-2
CASSQRGPANEKLFF
>TRBV28
CASSSTGTAPYEQYF